This T cell receptor beta chain emerged from a study of shared clonotypes between healthy human individuals. Overall study findings and caveats: Sampling involved blood alone; tissue repertoires likely differ. Clonotypes shared by all four sorted-subset donors had higher generation probabilities than non-shared clonotypes.

Only in-frame clones appear in the TCRdb table, and some are missing; sequencing was by immunoSEQ multiplex PCR. The sample has millions of clones, about 92% seen once. The sample holds one count of this clone. Its antigen is still unknown. The same CDR3 also results from other DNA sequences found in this sample. The healthy adult donors were HIV-negative and reported no recent acute infections or vaccinations. CDR1 and CDR2 (germline): LNHDA, SQIVND (reference sequence). There are 15 residues in the CDR3. V lost 3 bases and J 0 bases, leaving 11 bases between the germline ends. The sample comprised naive CD4+ T cells sorted from blood. As for subset: CD45RA+ positively selected. The clonotype comes from a man younger than 35 in good health. This chain uses TRBV19 with TRBJ1-1; D not certain. DNA of the CDR3: TGTGCCAGTAGTATCGTTGCCGGTTTGAACACTGAAGCTTTCTTT. This codes for CASSIVAGLNTEAFF.